The clone carrying this T cell receptor (beta chain) turned up a few times. The assay was immunoSEQ multiplex PCR, and TCRdb's table has in-frame clones only and misses some. The data hold 89,000 or so clones, with around 87% observed a single time. These data belong to a study of control samples from healthy donors and cancer patients. V shed 2 bases and J shed 4 bases, with 17 bases lying between them. The germline CDR1 and CDR2 sequences are MDHEN and SYDVKM. The CDR3 totals 16 residues. The sample was blood. The chain uses TRBV28 and TRBJ1-1; the D gene is possibly TRBD1 (5 bases). This TCR was sampled from a man aged 45-65 years in good health. CDR3 protein: CASSLDTRQGGTEAFF. The CDR3 DNA reads as TGTGCCAGCAGTTTAGACACCCGGCAGGGAGGCACTGAAGCTTTCTTT. Using reference TRBV28 and TRBJ1-1 for the parts outside the CDR3, the full variable domain is DVKVTQSSRYLVKRTGEKVFLECVQDMDHENMFWYRQDPGLGLRLIYFSYDVKMKEKGDIPEGYSVSREKKERFSLILESASTNQTSMYLCASSLDTRQGGTEAFFGQGTRLTVV.